One and the same sample provided the 31 T cell receptor beta chains below, sequenced in a study of blood T cell repertoires in COVID-19. TCRdb's table, derived via immunoSEQ multiplex PCR, lists solely in-frame clones and lacks some. In the table there are about 87,000 clones, approximately 75% of which are singletons. Sequenced material: peripheral blood. These receptors were collected from a woman aged 45-59 years with acute or convalescent COVID-19.

The chain combines TRBV25-1 with TRBJ1-1; 10 nucleotides line up with TRBD1. From germline, CDR1 is MGHDK and CDR2 SYGVNS. This CDR3 has 14 amino acids. Trimming at V came to 8 bases and at J to 0 bases, leaving 3 bases not matched to a gene. As DNA, the CDR3 is TGTGCCAGCGGACAGGGGGGAATGAACACTGAAGCTTTCTTT. Translating gives CASGQGGMNTEAFF.

The rearrangement uses TRBV6-5 and TRBJ2-5; weak D call: TRBD2 (5 bases). The CDR3 extends over 13 amino acids. The germline gives CDR1 MNHEY, CDR2 SVGAGI. V gave up 8 bases and J gave up 1 base, with 11 bases separating them. The CDR3 DNA is TGTGCCAGCGGGAGTACAACCCAAGAGACCCAGTACTTC. Translation gives CASGSTTQETQYF.

The chain recombines TRBV27 with TRBJ2-7; no clear D. Germline loops: CDR1 MNHEY, CDR2 SMNVEV (reference sequence). The germline V and J ends were trimmed by 2 bases and 5 bases, with 7 bases remaining between them. There are 12 residues in the CDR3. The CDR3 is CASSLGTDEQYF. The CDR3 coding sequence is TGTGCCAGCAGTTTAGGAACAGACGAGCAGTACTTC.

This rearrangement joins TRBV28 to TRBJ1-3, with 9 bases fitting TRBD1. With 6 bases clipped from V and 4 bases from J, the junction kept 10 bases outside the gene matches. The CDR3 has 16 residues. Germline V gene data show CDR1 as MDHEN and CDR2 as SYDVKM. The CDR3 is CASSLRTGVTGNTIYF. CDR3 nucleotides: TGTGCCAGCAGCCTAAGGACAGGGGTGACCGGAAACACCATATATTTT.

The rearrangement joins TRBV18 to TRBJ2-1, with 12 bases identical to TRBD2. The germline gives CDR1 KGHSH, CDR2 LQKENI. V lost 3 bases, J lost 1 base, and 10 bases stayed unmatched. This CDR3 region has 19 residues. The CDR3 DNA reads as TGTGCCAGCTCACCCACGAACTTACTAGCGGGGGGTTCCTACAATGAGCAGTTCTTC. Translating gives CASSPTNLLAGGSYNEQFF.

The chain couples TRBV27 to TRBJ1-1; TRBD1 matches 10 bases. Trimming cost V 5 bases and J 3 bases; bases outside gene matches: 3. Per germline, CDR1 MNHEY and CDR2 SMNVEV (reference sequence). This CDR3 contains 14 residues. The CDR3 region is CASSPGQGYTEAFF. Written as DNA, the CDR3 is TGTGCCAGCAGTCCGGGACAGGGGTACACTGAAGCTTTCTTT.

This clone was counted between two and nine times. This chain connects TRBV28 to TRBJ2-2, with D possibly TRBD2 on 7 matching bases. Between the trimmed V and J ends, which lost 3 bases and 4 bases, there was a span of 15 bases. From germline, CDR1 is MDHEN and CDR2 SYDVKM. This CDR3 contains 16 residues. CDR3 loop: CASSLRGGRGTGELFF. CDR3 in DNA: TGTGCCAGCAGTTTGAGGGGGGGACGCGGCACCGGGGAGCTGTTTTTT.

DNA for the CDR3: TGTGCCAGCAGCTTGAGACAGGGAGGCCAGCCCCAGCATTTT. Translating gives CASSLRQGGQPQHF. This chain uses TRBV7-2 with TRBJ1-5; 7 bases map to TRBD1. The CDR3 runs 14 residues. V was pared by 3 bases and J by 7 bases, with 6 bases of the junction left unmatched. Germline CDR1 SGHTA, CDR2 FQGNSA.

The rearrangement joins TRBV7-2 to TRBJ2-7; 9 nucleotides align to TRBD1. From germline, CDR1 is SGHTA and CDR2 FQGNSA. The CDR3 sequence is 14 residues long. With 2 bases clipped from V and 3 bases from J, the junction kept 2 bases outside the gene matches. As DNA, the CDR3 is TGTGCCAGCAGCTTAAAGACAGGGGGCTACGAGCAGTACTTC. Protein: CASSLKTGGYEQYF.

This rearrangement joins TRBV14 to TRBJ2-2; D ambiguous. Trimming shortened V by 1 base and J by 4 bases, and 10 bases separated the two germline ends. CDR1 and CDR2 (germline): SGHDN, FVKESK. The CDR3 contains 15 residues. In DNA form, the CDR3 reads TGTGCCAGCAGCCAAGTTGCGCGTGGCACCGGGGAGCTGTTTTTT. Translation: CASSQVARGTGELFF.

V usage is TRBV18 and J usage is TRBJ2-7; D gene uncertain. Germline lookup yields CDR1 KGHSH and CDR2 LQKENI. The CDR3 runs 12 residues. V was pared by 2 bases and J by 1 base, with 3 bases between. Here the CDR3 DNA reads TGTGCCAGCTCACCAGAGTCCTACGAGCAGTACTTC. Translating it yields CASSPESYEQYF. Filled out from reference TRBV18 and TRBJ2-7, the complete variable domain reads NAGVMQNPRHLVRRRGQEARLRCSPMKGHSHVYWYRQLPEEGLKFMVYLQKENIIDESGMPKERFSAEFPKEGPSILRIQQVVRGDSAAYFCASSPESYEQYFGPGTRLTVT.

The chain is built from TRBV7-9 and TRBJ1-5, with 9 bases lining up with TRBD1. V was clipped by 4 bases and J by 4 bases; unmatched bases: 8. Per the germline V gene, CDR1 is SEHNR and CDR2 is FQNEAQ (reference sequence). CDR3 length equals 16 residues. The CDR3 reads CASSSSSGTGNQPQHF. Written as DNA, the CDR3 is TGTGCCAGCAGCTCATCCTCCGGGACAGGGAATCAGCCCCAGCATTTT.

The chain has TRBV28 and TRBJ1-1, with D hard to call. Germline lookup yields CDR1 MDHEN and CDR2 SYDVKM. The CDR3 extends over 15 amino acids. Trimming removed 1 base from V and 9 bases from J, with 18 bases in between. The CDR3 protein is CASSLSPGPTSQAFF. CDR3 sequence (DNA): TGTGCCAGCAGTTTATCCCCAGGTCCGACCTCACAAGCTTTCTTT.

V gene TRBV7-6 combines with J gene TRBJ1-3, with 8 bases fitting TRBD1. V shed 5 bases, J shed 3 bases, and the junction held 3 bases outside the gene matches. Germline V gives CDR1 SGHVS, CDR2 FNYEAQ. The CDR3 spans 14 residues. The CDR3 is CASSPDRVGNTIYF. Written as DNA, the CDR3 is TGTGCCAGCAGCCCGGACAGGGTTGGAAACACCATATATTTT.

V is TRBV5-1 and J is TRBJ1-4, with D uncertain. This CDR3 contains 15 residues. From germline, CDR1 is SGHRS and CDR2 YFSETQ. The V end was cut by 4 bases, the J end by 3 bases, with 13 bases between. This CDR3 is CASSVARKANEKLFF. CDR3 in DNA: TGCGCCAGCAGCGTTGCGAGGAAGGCTAATGAAAAACTGTTTTTT.

J is TRBJ2-5 and V is TRBV10-2; 14 positions agree with TRBD2. This CDR3 region has 14 residues. The ends lost 6 bases at V and 4 bases at J; junction bases unmatched: 1. CDR1 is WSHSY and CDR2 is SAAADI in the germline V gene. The CDR3 sequence: CASRGLAGGETQYF. The CDR3, as DNA: TGCGCCAGCAGAGGACTAGCGGGGGGAGAGACCCAGTACTTC.

This clone has a handful of counts. The rearrangement links TRBV5-1 to TRBJ2-5, with 8 positions matching TRBD2. The V and J ends lost 0 bases and 5 bases, in that order; junction bases with no gene match: 12. Germline V gene data show CDR1 as SGHRS and CDR2 as YFSETQ. This CDR3 comprises 17 residues. CDR3 region: CASSLEGAGATGETQYF. The CDR3 region has the DNA TGCGCCAGCAGCTTGGAGGGAGCGGGGGCCACCGGGGAGACCCAGTACTTC.

The rearrangement links TRBV2 to TRBJ1-4, with D uncertain. The CDR3 contains 13 residues. Germline V gene sequence: CDR1 SNHLY, CDR2 FYNNEI. V gave up 7 bases and J gave up 6 bases, with 12 bases separating them. The chain's CDR3 is CASKEGGHEKLFF. The DNA of the CDR3 is TGTGCCAGCAAGGAGGGAGGGCATGAAAAACTGTTTTTT.

There are a few counts of this clone. The V and J genes are TRBV5-6 and TRBJ1-1, with D unresolved. The CDR3 is 14 amino acids. Germline CDR1 is SGHDT and CDR2 is YYEEEE. V was clipped by 3 bases and J by 6 bases, with 15 bases between them. CDR3 in amino acids: CASSSVRDTPEAFF. In nucleotides, the CDR3 is TGTGCCAGCAGCTCGGTCCGGGATACCCCTGAAGCTTTCTTT.

V gene TRBV13 combines with J gene TRBJ1-5; D is unclear. The CDR3 runs to 13 residues. Germline values: CDR1 PRHDT, CDR2 FYEKMQ (reference sequence). The ends were cut back, 5 bases at V and 4 bases at J, with 9 bases in the middle. The chain's CDR3 is CASSPGLNQPQHF. CDR3 DNA sequence: TGTGCCAGCAGCCCAGGACTGAATCAGCCCCAGCATTTT.

The rearrangement links TRBV9 to TRBJ1-6; 8 bases map to TRBD1. Germline trimming cut 4 bases from V and 6 bases from J; bases unmatched to any gene: 3. The germline V gene encodes CDR1 SGDLS and CDR2 YYNGEE. The CDR3 loop spans 14 amino acids. The chain's CDR3 is CASSPQGANSPLHF. The CDR3 DNA sequence: TGTGCCAGCAGCCCCCAGGGGGCTAATTCACCCCTCCACTTT. Combining the CDR3 with reference TRBV9 and TRBJ1-6 gives the whole variable domain DSGVTQTPKHLITATGQRVTLRCSPRSGDLSVYWYQQSLDQGLQFLIQYYNGEERAKGNILERFSAQQFPDLHSELNLSSLELGDSALYFCASSPQGANSPLHFGNGTRLTVT.

This clone was found many times. This chain links TRBV6-5 with TRBJ1-5; TRBD1 matches at 9 bases. The CDR3 sequence is 15 residues long. The J segment lost 7 bases and the V segment lost 4 bases, leaving 8 bases of the junction unmatched. The germline V gene encodes CDR1 MNHEY and CDR2 SVGAGI. Written as DNA, the CDR3 is TGTGCCAGCAGTTGGACAGGGGTAAGGCCCCAGCCCCAGCATTTT. Translating gives CASSWTGVRPQPQHF.

The chain has TRBV10-3 and TRBJ2-3; D unclear. The germline V and J ends were trimmed by 10 bases and 0 bases, with 11 bases remaining between them. The CDR3 is made up of 13 amino acids. Germline values: CDR1 ENHRY, CDR2 SYGVKD. The CDR3 sequence is CATLVVSTDTQYF. The CDR3 DNA is TGTGCCACTCTTGTCGTTAGCACAGATACGCAGTATTTT.

This clone has more than one count but fewer than ten. The V call is TRBV6-6, the J call TRBJ1-2; 9 bases line up with TRBD1. The germline V gene has CDR1 MNHNY and CDR2 SVGAGI (reference sequence). This CDR3 has 14 amino acids. V shed 5 bases and J 5 bases; nucleotides not matched to a gene: 6. The CDR3 spells CASSEDRGGYGYTF. The CDR3 bases are TGTGCCAGCAGTGAGGACAGGGGTGGGTATGGCTACACCTTC.

This chain links TRBV6-5 with TRBJ1-1; 9 nucleotides match TRBD1. With 6 bases clipped from V and 4 bases from J, the junction kept 6 bases outside the gene matches. This CDR3 spans 14 amino acids. Germline CDR1 reads MNHEY; CDR2 reads SVGAGI. The CDR3: CASRDRDRATEAFF. The CDR3 bases are TGTGCCAGCAGGGACCGGGACAGGGCCACTGAAGCTTTCTTT.

In regard to this clone: Other DNA sequences in this specimen translate into the identical CDR3. This chain uses TRBV10-3 with TRBJ2-7, with TRBD2 matching 11 bases. J gave up 5 bases and V 5 bases, and 5 bases lay outside the gene matches. CDR1 and CDR2 (germline): ENHRY, SYGVKD. This CDR3 region has 14 residues. The CDR3 here is CAISPSGGNDEQYF. As DNA, the CDR3 is TGTGCCATCAGTCCTAGCGGGGGGAACGACGAGCAGTACTTC.

The V gene is TRBV7-2, the J gene TRBJ2-3, with D tentatively TRBD1 (5 bases). This CDR3 has 14 amino acids. The V gene's germline CDR1 is SGHTA and CDR2 FQGNSA. The V end was cut by 5 bases, the J end by 9 bases, with 18 bases between. CDR3 sequence reads: CASSTVSRGSTQYF. CDR3 nucleotide sequence: TGTGCCAGCAGCACAGTTTCTAGGGGATCGACGCAGTATTTT.

The chain employs TRBV30 and TRBJ1-1; the D is unclear. Trimming removed 3 bases at V and 7 bases at J, with 9 bases between. The CDR3 sequence is 11 residues long. The germline V gene encodes CDR1 GTSNPN and CDR2 SVGIG (reference sequence). The CDR3 region has the DNA TGTGCCTGGAGCCCTAGGCTTGAAGCTTTCTTT. As protein: CAWSPRLEAFF.

To note about this clone: This CDR3 is also generated by other DNA sequences in the sample. J is TRBJ1-1 and V is TRBV5-1, with 7 bases lining up with TRBD1. The germline V gene has CDR1 SGHRS and CDR2 YFSETQ. CDR3 length equals 14 residues. V was clipped by 0 bases and J by 2 bases; unmatched bases: 1. The CDR3 DNA follows: TGCGCCAGCAGCTTGGGAGGGGGCAACACTGAAGCTTTCTTT. As protein: CASSLGGGNTEAFF.

The genes are TRBV18 and TRBJ1-2; 7 nucleotides match TRBD1. V trimming: 2 bases; J trimming: 8 bases; junction bases outside the gene matches: 8. CDR1 KGHSH and CDR2 LQKENI come from the germline V gene. The CDR3 covers 14 residues. CDR3 nucleotides: TGTGCCAGCTCACCAGGGACAGTCTCCGTGGGCTACACCTTC. Translating gives CASSPGTVSVGYTF.

This chain connects TRBV2 to TRBJ1-2; TRBD1 matches 7 bases. CDR1 and CDR2 from the germline V gene are SNHLY and FYNNEI. This CDR3 spans 14 amino acids. V lost 7 bases to trimming and J lost 1 base; unmatched junction nucleotides: 6. CDR3 DNA sequence: TGTGCCAGCATCGAGGCAGGGGGTAACTATGGCTACACCTTC. Translated, it gives CASIEAGGNYGYTF.